Listed here are 27 T cell receptor beta chains from one sample, sequenced in a study of identical twins. MiXCR was run by TCRdb on the 5' RACE reads, yielding one entry per CDR3 protein. The sample has some 1,700,000 distinct CDR3 sequences; about 32% are singletons. The specimen was cord blood. The receptors stem from a newborn girl in good health.

This clonotype has a single count. A junction boundary mismatches the germline segment, possibly from a read error. The chain employs TRBV18 and TRBJ2-5; D might be TRBD1 (6 bases). CDR1 and CDR2 from the germline V gene are KGHSH and LQKENI. The CDR3 is 14 amino acids. As DNA, the CDR3 is TGTGCCAGCTCACCACCGGGACACCAAGAGATCCAGTACTTC. Translating gives CASSPPGHQEIQYF.

The table lists this clonotype with a few counts. The V gene is TRBV20-1, the J gene TRBJ2-1; D is ambiguous. The CDR3 consists of 13 residues. Germline loops: CDR1 DFQATT, CDR2 SNEGSKA (reference sequence). The germline V and J ends were trimmed by 0 bases and 5 bases, with 8 bases remaining between them. This CDR3 is CSARDRTHNEQFF. CDR3 DNA: TGCAGTGCTAGAGATAGAACACACAATGAGCAGTTCTTC.

This clonotype was counted a few times. The rearrangement links TRBV6-5 to TRBJ1-1, with D possibly matching TRBD1 (5 bases). The V and J ends lost 2 bases and 0 bases respectively, with 10 bases between them. Germline V gives CDR1 MNHEY, CDR2 SVGAGI. This CDR3 is built from 15 residues. In DNA form, the CDR3 reads TGTGCCAGCAGTTACCAGGGACGGATGAACACTGAAGCTTTCTTT. It codes for CASSYQGRMNTEAFF.

This chain links TRBV15 with TRBJ2-7, with a tentative D call TRBD2 (5 bases). The CDR3 has 16 amino acids. Germline V gene data show CDR1 as LNHNV and CDR2 as YYDKDF (reference sequence). V was trimmed by 3 bases and J by 3 bases, leaving 18 bases between them. CDR3 DNA: TGTGCCACCAGCAGCGGAGGAGAGGGATCGAGCTACGAGCAGTACTTC. Amino acid sequence: CATSSGGEGSSYEQYF.

V gene TRBV20-1 combines with J gene TRBJ2-4; the match to TRBD2 covers 10 bases. Trimming took 3 bases from V and 1 from J; bases not matched to a gene: 9. The CDR3 is 17 amino acids. In germline, CDR1 is DFQATT, CDR2 SNEGSKA (reference sequence). The CDR3 region has the DNA TGCAGTGCTAGGACGGGACTAGCGAATTTGGCCAAAAACATTCAGTACTTC. This gives the protein CSARTGLANLAKNIQYF.

This clonotype was recorded a few times. V is TRBV4-2 and J is TRBJ1-5; D is uncertain. The ends were cut back, 0 bases at V and 5 bases at J, with 11 bases in the middle. Germline CDR1 LGHNA, CDR2 YNFKEQ. This CDR3 has 15 amino acids. The CDR3 DNA follows: TGTGCCAGCAGCCAAGAAAGAACCACCCATCAGCCCCAGCATTTT. This codes for CASSQERTTHQPQHF.

The chain employs TRBV11-2 and TRBJ2-7, with D perhaps TRBD2 (6 bases). Germline assignment: CDR1 SGHAT and CDR2 FQNNGV. The CDR3 sequence is 17 residues long. Trimming left V 0 bases short and J 1 base short, with 16 bases between. The CDR3 DNA reads TGTGCCAGCAGCTTAGATCCCCCGACTAGGAGGTCCTACGAGCAGTACTTC. Translation: CASSLDPPTRRSYEQYF. The variable domain in full, with the rest retrieved from reference TRBV11-2 and TRBJ2-7, is EAGVAQSPRYKIIEKRQSVAFWCNPISGHATLYWYQQILGQGPKLLIQFQNNGVVDDSQLPKDRFSAERLKGVDSTLKIQPAKLEDSAVYLCASSLDPPTRRSYEQYFGPGTRLTVT.

The rearrangement links TRBV13 to TRBJ2-2, with a possible D match to TRBD2 (5 bases). This CDR3 is built from 15 residues. Germline CDR1 and CDR2: PRHDT and FYEKMQ (reference sequence). The V and J ends lost 7 bases and 3 bases respectively, with 15 bases between them. The CDR3 loop is CASNSLDSHTGELFF. CDR3 bases: TGTGCCAGCAACTCGTTGGACTCTCACACCGGGGAGCTGTTTTTT.

V is TRBV20-1 and J is TRBJ2-3, with 10 bases that match TRBD1. In germline, CDR1 is DFQATT, CDR2 SNEGSKA (reference sequence). The CDR3 is 15 residues long. Trimming cost V 3 bases and J 3 bases; bases outside gene matches: 6. The CDR3, as DNA: TGCAGTGCTAGCAAGTGGGGACAGGGGACAGATACGCAGTATTTT. Its protein product is CSASKWGQGTDTQYF.

V is TRBV6-1 and J is TRBJ1-1, with no clear D. CDR1 and CDR2 from the germline V gene are MNHNS and SASEGT. V shed 5 bases and J shed 1 base, with 11 bases lying between them. This CDR3 comprises 14 residues. In DNA form, the CDR3 reads TGTGCCAGCAGTATAAATACCGGGAACACTGAAGCTTTCTTT. It is translated as CASSINTGNTEAFF.

This clonotype turned up a few times. The J gene is TRBJ1-1, the V gene TRBV5-1, with D perhaps matching TRBD1 (5 bases). The CDR3 totals 13 residues. Trimming stripped 4 bases from V and 8 bases from J, with 15 bases between. Germline lookup yields CDR1 SGHRS and CDR2 YFSETQ. The CDR3 nucleotides read TGCGCCAGCAGCCGGAGGGACGAGCGGGAAGCTTTCTTT. Translation gives CASSRRDEREAFF.

This clonotype was observed a handful of times. The chain has TRBV7-9 and TRBJ2-4; 7 positions agree with TRBD1. The end of the DNA fits TRBJ2-7 better, so the J call may be wrong. Germline CDR1 and CDR2: SEHNR and FQNEAQ (reference sequence). The CDR3 covers 13 residues. CDR3 in DNA: TGTGCCAGCAGCTTCGGCCCAGGGGGCGAGCAGTACTTC. Protein product: CASSFGPGGEQYF.

The table lists this clonotype with a few counts. At one end the junction does not follow the germline gene, possibly because of a read error. The rearrangement uses TRBV15 and TRBJ1-5; no reliable D call. The germline CDR1 and CDR2 sequences are LNHNV and YYDKDF (reference sequence). The CDR3 spans 12 residues. CDR3 loop: CATSRDQQPQHF. The CDR3 DNA sequence: TGTGCCACCAGCCGAGATCAACAGCCCCAGCATTTT. The whole variable domain, filled in from reference TRBV15 and TRBJ1-5, reads DAMVIQNPRYQVTQFGKPVTLSCSQTLNHNVMYWYQQKSSQAPKLLFHYYDKDFNNEADTPDNFQSRRPNTSFCFLDIRSPGLGDTAMYLCATSRDQQPQHFGDGTRLSIL.

About this clonotype itself: The junction shows a germline mismatch at one end, possibly a read error. The V gene is TRBV10-3, the J gene TRBJ2-3; 9 bases line up with TRBD2. Per germline, CDR1 ENHRY and CDR2 SYGVKD. This CDR3 is 16 amino acids long. For the CDR3, the DNA is TGTGCCATCAGTGAGGGTCTAGCGGGGACCACAGATACGCAGGATTTT. This gives the protein CAISEGLAGTTDTQDF.

The chain couples TRBV28 to TRBJ2-1, with D unresolved. The CDR3 runs 13 residues. Germline CDR1 MDHEN, CDR2 SYDVKM. V was pared by 2 bases and J by 8 bases, with 10 bases between. The CDR3 bases are TGTGCCAGCAGTTTAACGGGTTGGGATGAGCAGTTCTTC. It encodes CASSLTGWDEQFF.

This clonotype was recorded a few times. The CDR3 loop reads CSPRDRGYIQYF. In DNA form, the CDR3 reads TGCAGTCCCCGGGACAGGGGTTACATTCAGTACTTC. The chain joins TRBV20-1 to TRBJ2-4, with TRBD1 matching over 10 bases. V lost 8 bases, J lost 8 bases, and 6 bases stayed unmatched. The CDR3 consists of 12 residues. Germline values: CDR1 DFQATT, CDR2 SNEGSKA (reference sequence).

This clonotype was found a few times. J is TRBJ1-5 and V is TRBV20-1; the D gene is possibly TRBD1 (6 bases). Germline V gene sequence: CDR1 DFQATT, CDR2 SNEGSKA (reference sequence). The CDR3 length is 13 residues. V was pared by 2 bases and J by 7 bases, with 12 bases between. This chain's CDR3 is CSARSGDAQPQHF. CDR3 nucleotides: TGCAGTGCTAGATCAGGGGACGCCCAGCCCCAGCATTTT.

The rearrangement joins TRBV2 to TRBJ1-1; D might be TRBD1 (5 bases). V was trimmed by 7 bases and J by 6 bases, leaving 15 bases between them. Germline V CDR1 and CDR2: SNHLY, FYNNEI. The CDR3 has 13 amino acids. The CDR3 DNA reads as TGTGCCAGCATGGGAGGGGAAGGGGCTGAAGCTTTCTTT. Its protein product is CASMGGEGAEAFF.

This clonotype was counted a few times. The rearrangement links TRBV2 to TRBJ2-1; D not certain. From germline, CDR1 is SNHLY and CDR2 FYNNEI. V was pared by 7 bases and J by 0 bases, with 10 bases between. The CDR3 sequence is 14 residues long. The CDR3 reads CASIMMSSYNEQFF. Here the CDR3 DNA reads TGTGCCAGCATTATGATGAGCTCCTACAATGAGCAGTTCTTC.

This clonotype showed up just a few times. The gene calls are TRBV9 and TRBJ2-1, with 11 bases that match TRBD2. Per the germline V gene, CDR1 is SGDLS and CDR2 is YYNGEE. CDR3 length: 16 amino acids. Unmatched junction bases numbered 4, after V lost 1 base and J lost 4 bases. CDR3 DNA: TGTGCCAGCAGCGTAACTAGCGGGGGCCCATACAATGAGCAGTTCTTC. Translated, it gives CASSVTSGGPYNEQFF.

The chain employs TRBV12-3 or TRBV12-4 and TRBJ1-6; 9 bases are shared with TRBD1. The CDR3 is made up of 14 amino acids. The V segment lost 6 bases and the J segment 7 bases; nucleotides outside the gene matches: 4. Here the CDR3 reads CASRKDRGNSPLHF. As DNA, the CDR3 is TGTGCCAGCAGGAAGGACAGGGGCAATTCACCCCTCCACTTT.

The V call is TRBV9, the J call TRBJ2-2, with D possibly matching TRBD1 (5 bases). Between the trimmed V and J ends, which lost 0 bases and 6 bases, there was a span of 15 bases. Per the germline V gene, CDR1 is SGDLS and CDR2 is YYNGEE. This CDR3 region has 16 residues. CDR3 sequence (DNA): TGTGCCAGCAGCGTAGATGCAGGGTGGAGTCCCGGGGAGCTGTTTTTT. This encodes CASSVDAGWSPGELFF.

The V gene is TRBV14, the J gene TRBJ2-2, with 7 positions matching TRBD1. The germline V gene has CDR1 SGHDN and CDR2 FVKESK. V lost 4 bases and J lost 1; bases outside the gene matches: 3. The CDR3 length is 15 residues. The CDR3 bases are TGTGCCAGCAGCCGTTGGACAGGGAACACCGGGGAGCTGTTTTTT. Translation gives CASSRWTGNTGELFF.

The table lists this clonotype with a few counts. This chain joins TRBV16 and TRBJ2-7, with 13 bases matching TRBD2. Germline V gives CDR1 KGHSY, CDR2 FQNENV. The CDR3 runs to 20 residues. Trimming cost V 4 bases and J 0 bases; bases outside gene matches: 15. CDR3 region: CASSRESGRLAGGRSYEQYF. DNA for the CDR3: TGTGCCAGCAGCCGAGAATCGGGTAGACTAGCGGGAGGACGCTCCTACGAGCAGTACTTC.

This clonotype was recorded a few times. A read error is possible here, since a much larger clone lies one base away. The chain employs TRBV6-1 and TRBJ2-5, with D unclear. V shed 8 bases and J shed 1 base, with 2 bases lying between them. Germline CDR1 is MNHNS and CDR2 is SASEGT. The CDR3 consists of 10 residues. CDR3 sequence: CASVQETQYF. Written as DNA, the CDR3 is TGTGCCAGCGTCCAAGAGACCCAGTACTTC.

This clonotype has ten or more counts. The chain combines TRBV5-1 with TRBJ2-7; D is perhaps TRBD1 (6 bases). CDR1 and CDR2 from the germline V gene are SGHRS and YFSETQ. Trimming left V 0 bases short and J 2 bases short, with 9 bases between. The CDR3 has 14 amino acids. The chain's CDR3 is CASSLGRDTYEQYF. The CDR3 DNA reads TGCGCCAGCAGCTTGGGCCGGGACACCTACGAGCAGTACTTC.

There are a few counts of this clonotype. The rearrangement uses TRBV15 and TRBJ1-1, with D hard to call. The germline V gene encodes CDR1 LNHNV and CDR2 YYDKDF (reference sequence). V was cut by 1 base and J by 2 bases, with 11 bases left in between. This CDR3 contains 15 residues. The CDR3 DNA reads as TGTGCCACCAGCAGAGTGTTGTGGAGTAACACTGAAGCTTTCTTT. As protein: CATSRVLWSNTEAFF. Using reference TRBV15 and TRBJ1-1 for the parts outside the CDR3, the full variable domain is DAMVIQNPRYQVTQFGKPVTLSCSQTLNHNVMYWYQQKSSQAPKLLFHYYDKDFNNEADTPDNFQSRRPNTSFCFLDIRSPGLGDTAMYLCATSRVLWSNTEAFFGQGTRLTVV.